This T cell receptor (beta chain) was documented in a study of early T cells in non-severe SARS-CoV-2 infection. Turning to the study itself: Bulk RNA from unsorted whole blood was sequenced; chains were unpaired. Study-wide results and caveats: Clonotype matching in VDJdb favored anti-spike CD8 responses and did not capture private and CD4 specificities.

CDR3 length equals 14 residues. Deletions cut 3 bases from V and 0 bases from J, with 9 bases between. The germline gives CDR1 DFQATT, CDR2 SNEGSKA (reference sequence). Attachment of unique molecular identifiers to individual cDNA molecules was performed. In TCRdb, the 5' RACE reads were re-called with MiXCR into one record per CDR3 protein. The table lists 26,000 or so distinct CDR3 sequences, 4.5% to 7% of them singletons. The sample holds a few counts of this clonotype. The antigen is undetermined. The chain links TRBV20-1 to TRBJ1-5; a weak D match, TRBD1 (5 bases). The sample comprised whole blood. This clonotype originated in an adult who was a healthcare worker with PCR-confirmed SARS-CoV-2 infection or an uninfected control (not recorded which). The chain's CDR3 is CSASPQGSNQPQHF. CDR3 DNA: TGCAGTGCTAGTCCGCAGGGTAGCAATCAGCCCCAGCATTTT.